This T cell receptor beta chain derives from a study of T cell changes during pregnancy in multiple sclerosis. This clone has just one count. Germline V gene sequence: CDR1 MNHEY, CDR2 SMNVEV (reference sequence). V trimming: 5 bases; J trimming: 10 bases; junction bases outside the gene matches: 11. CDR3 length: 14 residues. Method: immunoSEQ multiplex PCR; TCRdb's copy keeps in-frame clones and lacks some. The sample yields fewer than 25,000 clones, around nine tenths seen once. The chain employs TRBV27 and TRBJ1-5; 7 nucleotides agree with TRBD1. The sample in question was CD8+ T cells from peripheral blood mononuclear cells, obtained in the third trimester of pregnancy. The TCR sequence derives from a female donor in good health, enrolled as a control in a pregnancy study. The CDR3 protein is CASSAQGPAGPQHF. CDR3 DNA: TGTGCCAGCAGTGCACAGGGGCCCGCGGGACCCCAGCATTTT.